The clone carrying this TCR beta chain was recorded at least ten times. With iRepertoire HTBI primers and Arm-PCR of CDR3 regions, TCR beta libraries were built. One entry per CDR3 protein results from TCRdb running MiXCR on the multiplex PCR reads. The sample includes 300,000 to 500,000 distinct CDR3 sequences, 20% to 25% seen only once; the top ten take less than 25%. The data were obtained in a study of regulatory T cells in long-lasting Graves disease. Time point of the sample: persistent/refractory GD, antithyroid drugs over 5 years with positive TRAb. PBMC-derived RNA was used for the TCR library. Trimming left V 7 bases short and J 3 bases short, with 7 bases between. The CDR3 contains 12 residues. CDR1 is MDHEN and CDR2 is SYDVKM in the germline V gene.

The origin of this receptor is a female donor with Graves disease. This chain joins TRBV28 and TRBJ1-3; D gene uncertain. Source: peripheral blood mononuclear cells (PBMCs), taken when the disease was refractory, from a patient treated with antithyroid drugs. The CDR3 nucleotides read TGTGCCAGCATTGGAGGTGGAAACACCATATATTTT. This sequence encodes CASIGGGNTIYF. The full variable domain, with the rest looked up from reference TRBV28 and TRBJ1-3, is DVKVTQSSRYLVKRTGEKVFLECVQDMDHENMFWYRQDPGLGLRLIYFSYDVKMKEKGDIPEGYSVSREKKERFSLILESASTNQTSMYLCASIGGGNTIYFGEGSWLTVV.